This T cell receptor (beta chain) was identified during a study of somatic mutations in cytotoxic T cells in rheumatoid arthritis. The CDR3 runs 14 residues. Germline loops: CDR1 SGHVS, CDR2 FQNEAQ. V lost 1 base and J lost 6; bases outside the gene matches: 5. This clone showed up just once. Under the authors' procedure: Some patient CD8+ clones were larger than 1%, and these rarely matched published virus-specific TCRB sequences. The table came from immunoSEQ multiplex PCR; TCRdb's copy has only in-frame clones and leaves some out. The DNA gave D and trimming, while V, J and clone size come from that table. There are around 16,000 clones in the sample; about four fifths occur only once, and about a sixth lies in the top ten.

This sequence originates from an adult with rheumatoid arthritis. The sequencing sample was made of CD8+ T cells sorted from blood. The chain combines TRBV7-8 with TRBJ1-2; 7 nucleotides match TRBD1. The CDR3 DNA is TGTGCCAGCAGCTTAGAGACAGGGAGGAATGGCTACACCTTC. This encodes CASSLETGRNGYTF.